The 29 T cell receptor beta chains below were found in one sample sequenced in a study of CD8+ T cells in alopecia areata. The authors extracted RNA and reverse transcribed it into cDNA as the sequencing template. Sequencing was performed with immunoSEQ multiplex PCR; in TCRdb, only in-frame clones are kept and a portion is missing. The table shows under 250,000 clones, with roughly 57% occurring only once. Sequencing was performed on CD4+ T cells sorted from blood, taken at week 0. All receptors come from a human donor with alopecia areata.

The chain has TRBV29-1 and TRBJ1-2; D might be TRBD1 (5 bases). The CDR3 runs 14 residues. Germline CDR1 is SQVTM and CDR2 is ANQGSEA. V lost 5 bases to trimming and J lost 8 bases, with 21 bases between them. The CDR3 protein is CSVRGRLNRGGYTF. In nucleotides, the CDR3 is TGCAGCGTTCGGGGCCGGTTGAATAGAGGAGGCTACACCTTC. Filled out from reference TRBV29-1 and TRBJ1-2, the complete variable domain reads SAVISQKPSRDICQRGTSLTIQCQVDSQVTMMFWYRQQPGQSLTLIATANQGSEATYESGFVIDKFPISRPNLTFSTLTVSNMSPEDSSIYLCSVRGRLNRGGYTFGSGTRLTVV.

This clone was detected a few times. This chain uses TRBV6-1 with TRBJ1-5, with a possible D match to TRBD1 (5 bases). V lost 6 bases and J lost 4, with 10 bases in between. Per the germline V gene, CDR1 is MNHNS and CDR2 is SASEGT. There are 13 residues in the CDR3. CDR3 protein: CASRGTGNQPQHF. The CDR3 DNA reads TGTGCCAGCAGGGGGACCGGTAATCAGCCCCAGCATTTT.

This clone was observed a few times. The rearrangement joins TRBV18 to TRBJ2-5; perhaps TRBD1 as D (6 bases). The CDR3 length is 15 residues. Trimming stripped 3 bases from V and 1 base from J, with 12 bases between. Germline-derived CDR1 and CDR2 are KGHSH and LQKENI. This CDR3 is CASSPQSGAQETQYF. CDR3 in DNA: TGTGCCAGCTCACCCCAATCAGGGGCCCAAGAGACCCAGTACTTC.

The J gene is TRBJ2-1, the V gene TRBV19, with 12 bases matching TRBD1. Germline V gene sequence: CDR1 LNHDA, CDR2 SQIVND (reference sequence). V shed 4 bases, J shed 8 bases, and the junction held 6 bases outside the gene matches. CDR3 length equals 15 residues. This CDR3 is CASSTGTGGRDEQFF. The CDR3 coding sequence is TGTGCCAGTAGTACCGGGACAGGGGGCCGGGATGAGCAGTTCTTC. The full variable domain, with the rest looked up from reference TRBV19 and TRBJ2-1, is DGGITQSPKYLFRKEGQNVTLSCEQNLNHDAMYWYRQDPGQGLRLIYYSQIVNDFQKGDIAEGYSVSREKKESFPLTVTSAQKNPTAFYLCASSTGTGGRDEQFFGPGTRLTVL.

In its sample, this clone was seen once. The gene calls are TRBV29-1 and TRBJ2-1, with TRBD2 identical over 10 bases. Looked up from germline, CDR1 is SQVTM and CDR2 is ANQGSEA. V was pared by 5 bases and J by 7 bases, with 8 bases of the junction left unmatched. This CDR3 region has 14 residues. The CDR3 DNA reads as TGCAGCGTTCTGCCTAGCGGGAGTCGTAATGAGCAGTTCTTC. Amino acids: CSVLPSGSRNEQFF.

The rearrangement joins TRBV5-1 to TRBJ2-5, with TRBD1 matching over 9 bases. This CDR3 is 16 amino acids long. Germline CDR1 is SGHRS and CDR2 is YFSETQ. The trim removed 4 bases at V and 1 base at J, leaving 8 bases unmatched. The DNA of the CDR3 is TGCGCCAGCAGCGCGTCGACAGGGGGTCCCCAAGAGACCCAGTACTTC. It yields the protein CASSASTGGPQETQYF.

This clone was detected only a few times. The chain links TRBV7-9 to TRBJ2-1; TRBD2 aligns across 10 bases. Germline CDR1 is SEHNR and CDR2 is FQNEAQ (reference sequence). V lost 1 base and J lost 4; bases outside the gene matches: 1. This CDR3 comprises 15 residues. In nucleotides, the CDR3 is TGTGCCAGCAGCTTAGATAGCGGGAGGTACAATGAGCAGTTCTTC. This gives the protein CASSLDSGRYNEQFF.

This chain connects TRBV6-5 to TRBJ2-6; D is uncertain. Germline V lookup: CDR1 MNHEY, CDR2 SVGAGI. This CDR3 is 15 amino acids long. V shed 2 bases and J shed 0 bases, with 5 bases lying between them. The CDR3 protein is CASSYRNSGANVLTF. The CDR3 bases are TGTGCCAGCAGTTACCGAAACTCTGGGGCCAACGTCCTGACTTTC.

The chain recombines TRBV5-1 with TRBJ2-3; the D gene could be TRBD1 or TRBD2 (5 bases each). The length of the CDR3 is 15 residues. Germline-derived CDR1 and CDR2 are SGHRS and YFSETQ. V gave up 0 bases and J gave up 1 base, with 9 bases separating them. The CDR3: CASSLAGGRTDTQYF. The CDR3 DNA reads as TGCGCCAGCAGCTTGGCTGGGGGTCGCACAGATACGCAGTATTTT.

CDR3 sequence (DNA): TGTGCCAGCAGTTATAACGGCATGAGCTCCTACAATGAGCAGTTCTTC. Its translation is CASSYNGMSSYNEQFF. The chain links TRBV6-5 to TRBJ2-1; D call uncertain. The V and J ends lost 3 bases and 0 bases respectively, with 12 bases between them. This CDR3 has 16 residues. Germline V gene sequence: CDR1 MNHEY, CDR2 SVGAGI.

J is TRBJ1-2 and V is TRBV6-5; no firm D call. V lost 5 bases, J lost 3 bases, and 10 bases lay in between. Germline V lookup: CDR1 MNHEY, CDR2 SVGAGI. CDR3 length equals 13 residues. The CDR3 DNA reads TGTGCCAGCAGTATCACGGCAGACTATGGCTACACCTTC. It is translated as CASSITADYGYTF.

This clone was seen a handful of times. This chain uses TRBV10-3 with TRBJ1-3; perhaps TRBD1 as D (5 bases). The germline V gene encodes CDR1 ENHRY and CDR2 SYGVKD. V was cut by 5 bases and J by 2 bases, with 10 bases left in between. This CDR3 has 14 residues. The CDR3 protein is CAISPGSPGNTIYF. The CDR3 region has the DNA TGTGCCATCAGTCCAGGGAGCCCTGGAAACACCATATATTTT.

This rearrangement joins TRBV29-1 to TRBJ1-4; D is undetermined. CDR3 length: 11 residues. Between the trimmed V and J ends, which lost 5 bases and 8 bases, there was a span of 9 bases. Germline V gives CDR1 SQVTM, CDR2 ANQGSEA. As DNA, the CDR3 is TGCAGCGTTCTAATTTACGAAAAACTGTTTTTT. Encoded protein: CSVLIYEKLFF.

J is TRBJ2-7 and V is TRBV4-1; 8 bases agree with TRBD2. The CDR3 loop spans 15 amino acids. Germline trimming cut 1 base from V and 6 bases from J; bases unmatched to any gene: 8. Germline-derived CDR1 and CDR2 are MGHRA and YSYEKL. CDR3 DNA sequence: TGCGCCAGCAGCCAAGTGGGGTCAGCGGGAGCCGAGCAGTACTTC. Protein sequence: CASSQVGSAGAEQYF.

The chain employs TRBV19 and TRBJ2-1; 9 nucleotides line up with TRBD2. In germline, CDR1 is LNHDA, CDR2 SQIVND (reference sequence). J lost 4 bases, V lost 6 bases, and 7 bases had no gene match. This CDR3 is built from 15 residues. CDR3 sequence: CASSTAGGPYNEQFF. The CDR3 DNA reads as TGTGCCAGTAGCACGGCGGGGGGGCCGTACAATGAGCAGTTCTTC. Supplemented by reference TRBV19 and TRBJ2-1, the full variable domain reads DGGITQSPKYLFRKEGQNVTLSCEQNLNHDAMYWYRQDPGQGLRLIYYSQIVNDFQKGDIAEGYSVSREKKESFPLTVTSAQKNPTAFYLCASSTAGGPYNEQFFGPGTRLTVL.

The chain has TRBV2 and TRBJ1-1; D is undetermined. Germline loops: CDR1 SNHLY, CDR2 FYNNEI. V was trimmed by 6 bases and J by 0 bases, leaving 8 bases between them. This CDR3 has 13 residues. CDR3 DNA sequence: TGTGCCAGCAGGACGAGTATGAACACTGAAGCTTTCTTT. Translating it yields CASRTSMNTEAFF.

The sample holds a few counts of this clone. In DNA form, the CDR3 reads TGTGCCAGCAGGGGACTAGCTGGCAATGAGCAGTTCTTC. Its protein is CASRGLAGNEQFF. This chain links TRBV6-5 with TRBJ2-1, with 9 bases identical to TRBD2. The CDR3 length is 13 residues. The junction had 3 bases not matched to a gene; V was cut back by 6 bases and J by 6 bases. Per germline, CDR1 MNHEY and CDR2 SVGAGI.

The chain employs TRBV7-6 and TRBJ2-7, with 7 bases lining up with TRBD1. Looked up from germline, CDR1 is SGHVS and CDR2 is FNYEAQ. With 5 bases clipped from V and 5 bases from J, the junction kept 15 bases outside the gene matches. This CDR3 has 16 residues. The CDR3 reads CASSVRTGLGPDEQYF. CDR3 bases: TGTGCCAGCAGCGTTAGGACAGGCCTGGGGCCCGACGAGCAGTACTTC. Full variable domain (remainder filled in from reference TRBV7-6 and TRBJ2-7): GAGVSQSPRYKVTKRGQDVALRCDPISGHVSLYWYRQALGQGPEFLTYFNYEAQQDKSGLPNDRFSAERPEGSISTLTIQRTEQRDSAMYRCASSVRTGLGPDEQYFGPGTRLTVT.

This clone has just a few counts. The gene calls are TRBV29-1 and TRBJ2-3, with 11 bases that match TRBD2. Trimming removed 7 bases from V and 2 bases from J; junction bases left unmatched: 8. Germline assignment: CDR1 SQVTM and CDR2 ANQGSEA. This CDR3 is 15 amino acids long. CDR3 sequence: CSANPSGGPTDTQYF. In DNA form, the CDR3 reads TGCAGCGCCAATCCTAGCGGGGGGCCCACAGATACGCAGTATTTT.

The rearrangement joins TRBV27 to TRBJ2-1, with a weak D call TRBD1 (5 bases). V was shortened by 6 bases and J by 0 bases, with 6 bases between the two germline ends. In germline, CDR1 is MNHEY, CDR2 SMNVEV (reference sequence). This CDR3 has 13 residues. Here the CDR3 reads CASRRGSYNEQFF. Here the CDR3 DNA reads TGTGCCAGCAGAAGGGGCTCCTACAATGAGCAGTTCTTC.

The chain couples TRBV9 to TRBJ2-7; 8 bases agree with TRBD1. V was clipped by 2 bases and J by 5 bases; unmatched bases: 12. CDR1 is SGDLS, CDR2 YYNGEE, per germline. This CDR3 spans 16 amino acids. CDR3 nucleotide sequence: TGTGCCAGCAGCGTCCGGACAGGGCTATACGAAAACGAGCAGTACTTC. It encodes CASSVRTGLYENEQYF.

The gene calls are TRBV4-1 and TRBJ2-1; D is ambiguous. The CDR3 covers 11 residues. The V and J ends lost 1 base and 15 bases respectively, with 10 bases between them. From germline, CDR1 is MGHRA and CDR2 YSYEKL. The DNA of the CDR3 is TGCGCCAGCAGCCAAGCGTCTAGGCTGTTCTTC. This encodes CASSQASRLFF.

V usage is TRBV5-1 and J usage is TRBJ2-7; 9 positions agree with TRBD1. Germline CDR1 and CDR2: SGHRS and YFSETQ. This CDR3 region has 16 residues. Losses at the gene ends were 3 bases for V and 0 bases for J; bases not matched to a gene: 7. In nucleotides, the CDR3 is TGCGCCAGCAGCTCCAGGGGACAGGGCCTCTCCTACGAGCAGTACTTC. Encoded protein: CASSSRGQGLSYEQYF. The full variable domain, its missing parts supplied by reference TRBV5-1 and TRBJ2-7, is KAGVTQTPRYLIKTRGQQVTLSCSPISGHRSVSWYQQTPGQGLQFLFEYFSETQRNKGNFPGRFSGRQFSNSRSEMNVSTLELGDSALYLCASSSRGQGLSYEQYFGPGTRLTVT.

The sample holds a few counts of this clone. The rearrangement joins TRBV29-1 to TRBJ2-4; D gene unclear. Germline assignment: CDR1 SQVTM and CDR2 ANQGSEA. There are 11 residues in the CDR3. V gave up 5 bases and J gave up 5 bases, with 7 bases separating them. The CDR3 spells CSVRQENIQYF. DNA for the CDR3: TGCAGCGTTCGCCAGGAAAACATTCAGTACTTC.

This clone has a handful of counts. The chain carries TRBV7-9 and TRBJ2-5; TRBD2 aligns across 8 bases. The CDR3 covers 13 residues. Germline V gene sequence: CDR1 SEHNR, CDR2 FQNEAQ (reference sequence). V gave up 5 bases and J gave up 7 bases; unmatched junction bases: 6. DNA for the CDR3: TGTGCCAGCAGCCAAAGACGGGAGGGGACCCAGTACTTC. Residues: CASSQRREGTQYF.

This clone was detected only a few times. This sequence joins TRBV10-3 and TRBJ2-1; D unclear. This CDR3 has 9 amino acids. The V end lost 8 bases, the J end lost 9 bases, and 5 bases lay between the germline ends. CDR1 and CDR2 from the germline V gene are ENHRY and SYGVKD. CDR3 amino acids: CAIGSEQFF. Written as DNA, the CDR3 is TGTGCCATCGGAAGTGAGCAGTTCTTC.

The chain employs TRBV7-2 and TRBJ2-7; 9 bases line up with TRBD1. V gave up 4 bases and J gave up 0 bases; unmatched junction bases: 4. The CDR3 has 15 amino acids. Germline values: CDR1 SGHTA, CDR2 FQGNSA. CDR3 sequence: CASSSQTGGSYEQYF. In DNA form, the CDR3 reads TGTGCCAGCAGCTCCCAGACAGGGGGCTCCTACGAGCAGTACTTC.

The chain joins TRBV19 to TRBJ2-3, with D perhaps matching TRBD2 (6 bases). The CDR3 is 15 amino acids. Germline CDR1 reads LNHDA; CDR2 reads SQIVND (reference sequence). The V gene lost 5 bases and the J gene lost 0 bases, with 12 bases spanning the gap. CDR3 sequence (DNA): TGTGCCAGTAGTGGTAGCGGTTCTAGCACAGATACGCAGTATTTT. As protein: CASSGSGSSTDTQYF.

The sample holds a few counts of this clone. V gene TRBV7-3 combines with J gene TRBJ1-5; TRBD1 might be the D (5 bases). The ends were cut back, 5 bases at V and 6 bases at J, with 11 bases in the middle. The CDR3 length is 13 residues. Germline V CDR1 and CDR2: SGHTA, FQGTGA. CDR3 in amino acids: CASSLNGGQPQHF. DNA of the CDR3: TGTGCCAGCAGCCTAAACGGGGGTCAGCCCCAGCATTTT.